These 2 T cell receptor beta chains share one sample of origin, sequenced in a study of cytomegalovirus exposure and HLA in healthy donors. PCR used 60 Vbeta primers and 13 Jbeta primers. Using immunoSEQ multiplex PCR, the repertoire was profiled, and TCRdb retains in-frame clones only, with some absent. This table lists about 35,000 clones. Material for sequencing was PBMCs. These receptors came from a man in his forties or fifties in good health and CMV-seronegative.

Comment on this clone: The junction departs from germline at one end; a sequencing error may be responsible. The J gene is TRBJ1-1, the V gene TRBV9; D not certain. In germline, CDR1 is SGDLS, CDR2 YYNGEE. There are 17 residues in the CDR3. This CDR3 is CASSGSLSSPLNAEAFF. In nucleotides, the CDR3 is TGTGCCAGCAGCGGTAGTCTTTCGAGTCCCCTGAACGCTGAAGCTTTCTTT. Drawing the rest from reference TRBV9 and TRBJ1-1, the complete variable domain is DSGVTQTPKHLITATGQRVTLRCSPRSGDLSVYWYQQSLDQGLQFLIQYYNGEERAKGNILERFSAQQFPDLHSELNLSSLELGDSALYFCASSGSLSSPLNAEAFFGQGTRLTVV.

The chain is built from TRBV2 and TRBJ1-2, with D unclear. Trimming cost V 4 bases and J 0 bases, with 9 bases left between them. Germline CDR1 is SNHLY and CDR2 is FYNNEI. The CDR3 contains 14 residues. In DNA form, the CDR3 reads TGTGCCAGCAGTGCGGAGATCTCTAACTATGGCTACACCTTC. Translated: CASSAEISNYGYTF.